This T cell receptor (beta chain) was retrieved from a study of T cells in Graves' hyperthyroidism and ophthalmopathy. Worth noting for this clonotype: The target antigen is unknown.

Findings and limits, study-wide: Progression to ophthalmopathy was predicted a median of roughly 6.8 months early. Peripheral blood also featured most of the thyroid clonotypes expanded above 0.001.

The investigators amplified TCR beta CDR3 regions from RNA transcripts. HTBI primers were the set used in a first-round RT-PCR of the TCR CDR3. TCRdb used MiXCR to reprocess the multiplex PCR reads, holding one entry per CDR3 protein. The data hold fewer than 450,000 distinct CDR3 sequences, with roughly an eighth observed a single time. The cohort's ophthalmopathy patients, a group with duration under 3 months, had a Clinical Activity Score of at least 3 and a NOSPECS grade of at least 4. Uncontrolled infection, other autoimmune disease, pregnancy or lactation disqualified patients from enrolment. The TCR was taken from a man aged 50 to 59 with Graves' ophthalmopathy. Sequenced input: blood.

The CDR3 is CASSPRTFYEQYF. In nucleotides, the CDR3 is TGTGCCAGCAGTCCCCGGACCTTCTACGAGCAGTACTTC. The V and J genes are TRBV28 and TRBJ2-7; D gene ambiguous. Germline CDR1 reads MDHEN; CDR2 reads SYDVKM. This CDR3 has 13 amino acids. Trimming took 5 bases from V and 3 from J, leaving 11 bases between them.